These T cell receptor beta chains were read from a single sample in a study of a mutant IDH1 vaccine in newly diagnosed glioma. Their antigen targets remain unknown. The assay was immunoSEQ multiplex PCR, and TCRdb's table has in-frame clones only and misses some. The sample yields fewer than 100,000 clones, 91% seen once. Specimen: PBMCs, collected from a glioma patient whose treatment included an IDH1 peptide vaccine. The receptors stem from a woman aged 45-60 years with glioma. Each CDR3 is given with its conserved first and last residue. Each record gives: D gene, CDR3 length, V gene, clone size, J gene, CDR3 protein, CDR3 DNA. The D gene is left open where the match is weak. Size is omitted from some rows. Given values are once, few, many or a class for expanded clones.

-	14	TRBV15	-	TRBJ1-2	CATSRSTRTYGYTF	TGTGCCACCAGCAGATCCACACGGACATATGGCTACACCTTC
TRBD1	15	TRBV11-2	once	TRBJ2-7	CASSSGQGIVHEQYF	TGTGCCAGCAGCTCCGGACAGGGCATTGTCCACGAGCAGTACTTC
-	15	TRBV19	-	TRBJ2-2	CATSLVRARTGELFF	TGTGCCACTTCCCTAGTCCGCGCCCGCACCGGGGAGCTGTTTTTT
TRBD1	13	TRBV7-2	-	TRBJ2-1	CASSLNRGNEQFF	TGTGCCAGCAGCCTTAACAGGGGCAATGAGCAGTTCTTC
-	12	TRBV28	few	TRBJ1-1	CASSFRYTEAFF	TGTGCCAGCAGTTTTCGCTACACTGAAGCTTTCTTT
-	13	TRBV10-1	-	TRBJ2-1	CASSESLVNEQFF	TGCGCCAGCAGTGAGTCACTAGTTAATGAGCAGTTCTTC
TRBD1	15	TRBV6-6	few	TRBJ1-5	CASSLGTGGVQPQHF	TGTGCCAGCAGTCTCGGGACAGGGGGCGTACAGCCCCAGCATTTT
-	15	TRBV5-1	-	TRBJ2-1	CASSLAVSGLNEQFF	TGCGCCAGCAGCTTGGCCGTTAGCGGACTAAATGAGCAGTTCTTC
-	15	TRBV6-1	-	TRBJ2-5	CASSAHTGRGETQYF	TGTGCCAGCAGTGCCCACACAGGGAGAGGAGAGACCCAGTACTTC
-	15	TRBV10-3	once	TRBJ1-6	CAISVSLAGNSPLHF	TGTGCCATCAGTGTCAGTTTGGCTGGTAATTCACCCCTCCACTTT
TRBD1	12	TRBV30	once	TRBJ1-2	CASSGGGPGYTF	TGTGCCTCCTCAGGGGGGGGGCCCGGCTACACCTTC
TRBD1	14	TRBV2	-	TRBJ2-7	CASKTGQGSYEQYF	TGTGCCAGCAAGACGGGACAGGGATCCTACGAGCAGTACTTC
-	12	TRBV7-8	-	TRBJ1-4	CASSLTGNRVFF	TGTGCCAGCAGTCTCACAGGGAATAGGGTGTTTTTT
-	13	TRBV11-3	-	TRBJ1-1	CASSLGLNTEAFF	TGTGCCAGCAGCTTAGGGCTGAACACTGAAGCTTTCTTT
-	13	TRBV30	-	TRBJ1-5	CAWSAHWNQPQHF	TGTGCCTGGAGTGCGCATTGGAATCAGCCCCAGCATTTT
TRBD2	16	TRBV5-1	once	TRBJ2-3	CASTPTAGRGTDTQYF	TGCGCCAGCACTCCTACCGCCGGGAGGGGGACAGATACGCAGTATTTT
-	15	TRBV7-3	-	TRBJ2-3	CASSFRGVGTDTQYF	TGTGCCAGCAGCTTCAGGGGTGTGGGTACAGATACGCAGTATTTT
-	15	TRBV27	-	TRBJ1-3	CASSLSGVSGNTIYF	TGTGCCAGCAGTTTGTCGGGCGTCTCTGGAAACACCATATATTTT
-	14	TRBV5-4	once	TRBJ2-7	CASREGQGLGEQYF	TGTGCCAGCAGGGAGGGGCAGGGGCTTGGCGAGCAGTACTTC
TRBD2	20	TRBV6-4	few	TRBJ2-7	CASKSRPSGTSGRCSYEQYF	TGTGCCAGCAAGTCACGGCCGAGCGGGACTAGCGGGAGGTGCTCCTACGAGCAGTACTTC
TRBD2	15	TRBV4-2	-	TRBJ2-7	CASSQGTSGRREQYF	TGTGCCAGCAGCCAGGGGACTAGCGGGAGGCGGGAGCAGTACTTC
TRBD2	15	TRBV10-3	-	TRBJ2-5	CAISTSGRVQETQYF	TGTGCCATCAGCACTAGCGGGAGAGTCCAAGAGACCCAGTACTTC
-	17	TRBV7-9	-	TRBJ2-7	CASSLLATGAGTYEQYF	TGTGCCAGCAGCCTCCTTGCCACAGGGGCGGGGACCTACGAGCAGTACTTC
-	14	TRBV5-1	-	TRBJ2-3	CASSLAQSTDTQYF	TGCGCCAGCAGCTTGGCCCAGAGCACAGATACGCAGTATTTT
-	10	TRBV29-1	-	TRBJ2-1	CSVVDNEQFF	TGCAGCGTAGTTGACAATGAGCAGTTCTTC
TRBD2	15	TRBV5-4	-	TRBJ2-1	CASSLSSGTYNEQFF	TGTGCCAGCAGCCTCTCTAGCGGTACCTACAATGAGCAGTTCTTC
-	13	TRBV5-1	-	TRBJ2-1	CASSLGDNNEQFF	TGCGCCAGCAGCTTGGGGGACAACAATGAGCAGTTCTTC
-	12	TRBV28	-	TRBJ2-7	CASTEAGFEQYF	TGTGCCAGCACCGAGGCGGGTTTTGAGCAGTACTTC
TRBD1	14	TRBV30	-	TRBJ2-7	CAWSRGTGFLEQYF	TGTGCCTGGAGTCGTGGGACAGGGTTTTTAGAGCAGTACTTC
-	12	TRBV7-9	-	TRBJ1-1	CASSRSGAEAFF	TGTGCCAGCAGCCGGTCGGGAGCCGAAGCTTTCTTT
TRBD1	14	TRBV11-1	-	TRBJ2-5	CASSNRGRGETQYF	TGTGCCAGCAGTAACAGGGGGCGGGGAGAGACCCAGTACTTC
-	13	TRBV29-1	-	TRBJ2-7	CSVVQGSHYEQYF	TGCAGCGTTGTGCAGGGTTCACACTACGAGCAGTACTTC
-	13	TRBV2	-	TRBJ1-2	CASPTGTRDGYTF	TGTGCCAGCCCGACTGGAACCCGAGATGGCTACACCTTC
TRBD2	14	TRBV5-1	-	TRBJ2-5	CASSLLAGQETQYF	TGCGCCAGCAGCTTGTTAGCGGGCCAAGAGACCCAGTACTTC
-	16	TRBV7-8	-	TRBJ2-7	CASSSPMARDRYEQYF	TGTGCCAGCAGTTCCCCCATGGCGCGGGATCGATACGAGCAGTACTTC
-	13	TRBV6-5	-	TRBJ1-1	CASSYRAYTEAFF	TGTGCCAGCAGTTACCGGGCGTACACTGAAGCTTTCTTT
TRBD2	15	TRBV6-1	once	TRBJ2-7	CASAIISGTTYEQYF	TGTGCCAGCGCTATAATTAGCGGGACAACCTACGAGCAGTACTTC
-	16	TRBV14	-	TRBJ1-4	CASSQEWRRFNEKLFF	TGTGCCAGCAGCCAAGAATGGAGACGCTTTAATGAAAAACTGTTTTTT
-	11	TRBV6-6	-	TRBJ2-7	CASWDSYEQYF	TGTGCCAGCTGGGATAGCTACGAGCAGTACTTC
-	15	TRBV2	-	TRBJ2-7	CASSPLDGTSYEQYF	TGTGCCAGCAGTCCACTGGACGGGACCTCCTACGAGCAGTACTTC
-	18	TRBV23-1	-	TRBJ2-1	CASSPPARLSSSYNEQFF	TGCGCCAGCAGCCCACCGGCTCGACTGTCTAGTTCCTACAATGAGCAGTTCTTC
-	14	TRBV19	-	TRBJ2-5	CASSITGSQETQYF	TGTGCCAGTAGTATTACAGGGTCCCAAGAGACCCAGTACTTC
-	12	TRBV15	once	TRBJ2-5	CATSRDRETQYF	TGTGCCACCAGCAGAGATCGGGAGACCCAGTACTTC
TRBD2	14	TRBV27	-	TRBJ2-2	CASRTLAGSGELFF	TGTGCCAGCAGAACATTAGCGGGATCCGGGGAGCTGTTTTTT
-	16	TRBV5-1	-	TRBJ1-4	CASSLTTAATNEKLFF	TGCGCCAGCAGTTTGACAACTGCTGCAACTAATGAAAAACTGTTTTTT
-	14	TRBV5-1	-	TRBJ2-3	CASSQDSGADTQYF	TGCGCCAGCAGCCAGGACAGTGGTGCAGATACGCAGTATTTT
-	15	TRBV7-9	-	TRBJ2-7	CASSLAQGRLYEQYF	TGTGCCAGCAGCTTAGCCCAGGGACGGCTCTACGAGCAGTACTTC
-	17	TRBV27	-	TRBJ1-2	CASSLSFPGQNNYGYTF	TGTGCCAGCAGTTTATCTTTCCCCGGACAGAATAACTATGGCTACACCTTC
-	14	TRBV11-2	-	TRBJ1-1	CASSPRRMNTEAFF	TGTGCCAGCTCACCGAGGAGGATGAACACTGAAGCTTTCTTT
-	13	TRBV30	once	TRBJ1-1	CAWSVQTPTEAFF	TGTGCCTGGAGTGTACAAACCCCCACTGAAGCTTTCTTT
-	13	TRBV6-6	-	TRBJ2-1	CASSYPVDGEQFF	TGTGCCAGCAGTTACCCCGTCGACGGTGAGCAGTTCTTC